This paragraph covers one T cell receptor (beta chain) sequence. This specimen belongs to a study of blood T cell repertoires in COVID-19. This CDR3 has 16 residues. J was trimmed by 1 base and V by 3 bases; bases with no gene match: 4. Germline loops: CDR1 SGDLS, CDR2 YYNGEE. Libraries were prepared by immunoSEQ multiplex PCR; TCRdb keeps only in-frame clonotypes and omits some of them. The table lists 150,000 to 200,000 clones, 60% to 80% of them singletons. The rearrangement joins TRBV9 to TRBJ1-6; 7 bases line up with TRBD1. The sequenced sample was peripheral blood. The receptor was isolated from a man in his 70s with acute or convalescent COVID-19. CDR3 loop: CASSADRESYNSPLHF. Written as DNA, the CDR3 is TGTGCCAGCAGCGCCGACAGGGAATCCTATAATTCACCCCTCCACTTT. Filled out from reference TRBV9 and TRBJ1-6, the complete variable domain reads DSGVTQTPKHLITATGQRVTLRCSPRSGDLSVYWYQQSLDQGLQFLIQYYNGEERAKGNILERFSAQQFPDLHSELNLSSLELGDSALYFCASSADRESYNSPLHFGNGTRLTVT.